This T cell receptor beta chain was captured in a study of blood T cell repertoires in COVID-19. TCRdb keeps only in-frame clones here, not all; method: immunoSEQ multiplex PCR. The sample holds more than 300,000 clones, 90% seen once. V shed 3 bases and J 1 base; nucleotides not matched to a gene: 16. CDR1 SGHNT and CDR2 YYREEE come from the germline V gene (reference sequence). The CDR3 is 20 amino acids. The chain uses TRBV5-4 and TRBJ2-6, with 7 bases that match TRBD1. The TCR originated in a middle-aged woman with COVID-19, enrolled during active disease. Sequencing was done on a sample of peripheral blood. CDR3 nucleotide sequence: TGTGCCAGCAGCTCTTGGGGGTCGGACAGGTCATTATCTGGGGCCAACGTCCTGACTTTC. Translated: CASSSWGSDRSLSGANVLTF.